This TCR beta chain is from a study of shared clonotypes between healthy human individuals. Study summary: Every donor yielded three CD4 naive, three CD4 memory, two CD8 naive and one CD8 memory plate. General study results and limits: Shared across a few donors were around 5% of the naive CD4 clonotypes. Clonotype sharing among donors likely depends on sequencing depth.

In the case of this clone: The target antigen is unknown.

The trim removed 0 bases at V and 1 base at J, leaving 4 bases unmatched. The germline V gene encodes CDR1 KGHSH and CDR2 LQKENI. This CDR3 spans 16 amino acids. As defined, naive CD8 cells were CD45RO-negative and positively selected for CCR7, with terminally differentiated effector memory CD45RA+ cells excluded. Everyone who donated was a Caucasian adult who lived in Nashville, Tennessee. The table came from immunoSEQ multiplex PCR; TCRdb's copy has only in-frame clones and leaves some out. The sample lists roughly 2.1 million clones, about 92% occurring once. This sequence originates from a man younger than 35 in good health. Some clones in this sample may be carry-over from other donors' samples. The sequenced material came from naive CD8+ T cells from PBMCs. This chain joins TRBV18 and TRBJ2-7; 9 bases match TRBD2. The DNA for the CDR3 is TGTGCCAGCTCACCACCTTCGCGGGAGGGATCCTACGAGCAGTACTTC. Residues: CASSPPSREGSYEQYF.